Following are 20 T cell receptor beta chains from one sample sequenced in a study of blood T cell repertoires in COVID-19. Sequencing used immunoSEQ multiplex PCR; TCRdb keeps in-frame clones, though not all of them. The sample consists of some 65,000 clones, 74% of them appearing once. The sequencing sample was made of peripheral blood. Source of these receptors: a woman of 80 years or more with acute or convalescent COVID-19.

This clone has a count of ten or more. The DNA of the CDR3 is TGTGCCAGCAGGCGACAGGGGGAGAACACTGAAGCTTTCTTT. This sequence encodes CASRRQGENTEAFF. The chain joins TRBV27 to TRBJ1-1, with 9 bases that match TRBD1. V trimming: 6 bases; J trimming: 1 base; junction bases outside the gene matches: 3. This CDR3 region has 14 residues. Per germline, CDR1 MNHEY and CDR2 SMNVEV (reference sequence).

This clone was counted ten times or more. J is TRBJ2-7 and V is TRBV28; maybe TRBD2 (6 bases). The CDR3 is 14 amino acids. V was pared by 4 bases and J by 1 base, with 11 bases between. Germline CDR1 reads MDHEN; CDR2 reads SYDVKM. CDR3 sequence: CASSWGVSSYEQYF. CDR3 DNA sequence: TGTGCCAGCAGTTGGGGGGTCAGTTCCTACGAGCAGTACTTC.

This clone was seen ten or more times. The chain employs TRBV29-1 and TRBJ1-4, with 8 nucleotides matching TRBD1. CDR1 is SQVTM and CDR2 is ANQGSEA in the germline V gene. Trimming at V came to 8 bases and at J to 7 bases, leaving 9 bases not matched to a gene. This CDR3 is 13 amino acids long. This CDR3 reads CSFLQGGSEKLFF. The CDR3 DNA sequence: TGCAGCTTCTTACAGGGGGGGTCTGAAAAACTGTTTTTT.

This rearrangement joins TRBV3-1 (or the pseudogene TRBV3-2) to TRBJ2-3; D is perhaps TRBD1 (6 bases). The germline V gene has CDR1 LGHDT and CDR2 YNNKEL (reference sequence). CDR3 length equals 15 residues. With 6 bases removed from V and 2 bases from J, the gap between germline ends came to 15 bases. CDR3 amino acids: CASRRGSEDTDTQYF. CDR3 DNA: TGTGCCAGCAGGAGGGGGTCAGAAGACACAGATACGCAGTATTTT.

This chain joins TRBV30 and TRBJ1-2; 9 positions agree with TRBD1. V trimming: 0 bases; J trimming: 3 bases; junction bases outside the gene matches: 2. The CDR3 loop spans 14 amino acids. Germline assignment: CDR1 GTSNPN and CDR2 SVGIG (reference sequence). The CDR3 protein is CAWSVRTGDYGYTF. DNA of the CDR3: TGTGCCTGGAGTGTAAGGACAGGGGACTATGGCTACACCTTC.

This clone was seen a few times. The chain has TRBV10-3 and TRBJ1-1, with D uncertain. Looked up from germline, CDR1 is ENHRY and CDR2 is SYGVKD. The V and J ends lost 2 bases and 0 bases respectively, with 10 bases between them. The CDR3 spans 15 residues. The CDR3 coding sequence is TGTGCCATCAGTGAGCCAGGAACGCTGAACACTGAAGCTTTCTTT. Residues: CAISEPGTLNTEAFF.

The gene calls are TRBV11-3 and TRBJ2-2; TRBD2 might be the D (5 bases). Germline CDR1 reads SGHNT; CDR2 reads YENEEA. The CDR3 loop spans 13 amino acids. Trimming took off 1 base at V and 6 bases at J, with 6 bases between the two ends. CDR3 coding DNA: TGTGCCAGCAGCTTAGCGGGGTCCGGGGAGCTGTTTTTT. Translated: CASSLAGSGELFF.

J is TRBJ2-1 and V is TRBV5-1, with TRBD2 identical over 9 bases. V dropped 4 bases and J dropped 8; count of bases not matched to a gene: 13. Germline V lookup: CDR1 SGHRS, CDR2 YFSETQ. The CDR3 is made up of 16 amino acids. CDR3 bases: TGCGCCAGCAGCCCGGCTGGTAGCGGGAGAGGGGATGAGCAGTTCTTC. Protein product: CASSPAGSGRGDEQFF.

The chain couples TRBV11-3 to TRBJ2-5; D might be TRBD1 (5 bases). The CDR3 totals 15 residues. Germline CDR1 is SGHNT and CDR2 is YENEEA. Trimming removed 3 bases at V and 0 bases at J, with 11 bases between. The DNA for the CDR3 is TGTGCCAGCAGCTTTGGGGCACAGTACCAAGAGACCCAGTACTTC. It encodes CASSFGAQYQETQYF.

This chain joins TRBV6-5 and TRBJ1-2; D remains unclear. The CDR3 has 13 amino acids. The germline V gene encodes CDR1 MNHEY and CDR2 SVGAGI. Trimming cost V 2 bases and J 2 bases, with 6 bases left between them. As DNA, the CDR3 is TGTGCCAGCAGTTACGGCCGAAACTATGGCTACACCTTC. It specifies CASSYGRNYGYTF.

V and J are TRBV19 and TRBJ1-2, with TRBD1 identical over 7 bases. With 5 bases clipped from V and 4 bases from J, the junction kept 7 bases outside the gene matches. CDR3 length: 14 residues. Germline lookup yields CDR1 LNHDA and CDR2 SQIVND (reference sequence). The CDR3 bases are TGTGCCAGTAGTGCCAGGGGGATGTTCTATGGCTACACCTTC. Protein sequence: CASSARGMFYGYTF.

The chain joins TRBV4-2 to TRBJ2-5, with D uncertain. Trimming took 1 base from V and 5 from J, leaving 11 bases between them. The CDR3 consists of 14 residues. Germline CDR1 LGHNA, CDR2 YNFKEQ. Written as DNA, the CDR3 is TGTGCCAGCAGCCAAGGAACCCGCCAGGAGACCCAGTACTTC. Translated: CASSQGTRQETQYF.

The chain uses TRBV6-1 and TRBJ1-2; D gene uncertain. The CDR3 length is 17 residues. The ends were cut back, 0 bases at V and 2 bases at J, with 16 bases in the middle. Germline V CDR1 and CDR2: MNHNS, SASEGT. The CDR3 bases are TGTGCCAGCAGTGAAGCGCTAGCCTCGTCATTGAACTATGGCTACACCTTC. It encodes CASSEALASSLNYGYTF.

This clone was detected ten times or more. The gene calls are TRBV5-1 and TRBJ1-2; 7 nucleotides match TRBD1. V trimming: 4 bases; J trimming: 4 bases; junction bases outside the gene matches: 7. Germline CDR1 is SGHRS and CDR2 is YFSETQ. There are 14 residues in the CDR3. CDR3 nucleotides: TGCGCCAGCAGCCCACGGAACAGGGGCTATGGCTACACCTTC. Protein sequence: CASSPRNRGYGYTF.

The chain employs TRBV11-2 and TRBJ2-4; TRBD2 aligns across 9 bases. In germline, CDR1 is SGHAT, CDR2 FQNNGV. The CDR3 extends over 16 amino acids. With 4 bases clipped from V and 6 bases from J, the junction kept 10 bases outside the gene matches. CDR3 sequence (DNA): TGTGCCAGCAGCTGGGGTAGCGGGAGAGGAATAAACATTCAGTACTTC. It codes for CASSWGSGRGINIQYF.

This clone appeared a single time. The sample has other DNA sequences that encode this CDR3 too. V gene TRBV6-5 combines with J gene TRBJ2-1; D is unresolved. V lost 5 bases to trimming and J lost 5 bases, with 10 bases between them. The CDR3 has 13 residues. Per germline, CDR1 MNHEY and CDR2 SVGAGI. As DNA, the CDR3 is TGTGCCAGCAGTCGCTCCCCTAACAATGAGCAGTTCTTC. This gives the protein CASSRSPNNEQFF.

This clone was seen a handful of times. This chain connects TRBV5-1 to TRBJ2-3, with 12 bases matching TRBD2. The germline CDR1 and CDR2 sequences are SGHRS and YFSETQ. The V and J ends lost 0 bases and 1 base, in that order; junction bases with no gene match: 6. The length of the CDR3 is 18 residues. CDR3 DNA: TGCGCCAGCAGCTTGGGACTAGCGGGAGACTCTCGCACAGATACGCAGTATTTT. It encodes CASSLGLAGDSRTDTQYF.

The genes are TRBV7-6 and TRBJ2-1; TRBD1 aligns across 8 bases. This CDR3 contains 14 residues. Germline CDR1 reads SGHVS; CDR2 reads FNYEAQ. The V segment lost 3 bases and the J segment 6 bases; nucleotides outside the gene matches: 4. DNA for the CDR3: TGTGCCAGCAGCTTGGACGGACAGGGCAATGAGCAGTTCTTC. This sequence encodes CASSLDGQGNEQFF.

The chain carries TRBV7-2 and TRBJ2-7; D might be TRBD1 (8 bases). This CDR3 has 13 residues. Germline V gene lookup returns CDR1 SGHTA and CDR2 FQGNSA. V was pared by 3 bases and J by 7 bases, with 13 bases between. The CDR3 is CASSFDRGGEQYF. CDR3 sequence (DNA): TGTGCCAGCAGCTTCGACAGGGGAGGGGAGCAGTACTTC.

The chain uses TRBV24-1 and TRBJ2-2, with 9 nucleotides matching TRBD1. There are 19 residues in the CDR3. Losses at the gene ends were 0 bases for V and 1 base for J; bases not matched to a gene: 8. Germline V gene data show CDR1 as KGHDR and CDR2 as SFDVKD. The CDR3 bases are TGTGCCACCAGTGATTTGGGCGCCTGGGACAGGGTGAACACCGGGGAGCTGTTTTTT. Its translation is CATSDLGAWDRVNTGELFF.